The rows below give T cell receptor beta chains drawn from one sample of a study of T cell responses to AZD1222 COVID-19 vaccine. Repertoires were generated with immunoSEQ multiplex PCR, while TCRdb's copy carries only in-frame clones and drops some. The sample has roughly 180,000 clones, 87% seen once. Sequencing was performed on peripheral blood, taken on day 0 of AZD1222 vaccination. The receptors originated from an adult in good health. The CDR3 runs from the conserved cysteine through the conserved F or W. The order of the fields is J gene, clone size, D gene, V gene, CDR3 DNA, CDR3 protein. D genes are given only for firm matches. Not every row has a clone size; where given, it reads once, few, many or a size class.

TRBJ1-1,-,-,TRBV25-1,TGTGCCAGCAGAAAACTTGGGTCGGGGACTGAAGCTTTCTTT,CASRKLGSGTEAFF
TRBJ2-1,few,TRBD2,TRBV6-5,TGTGCCAGTGGGTCTGGACTAGCGGTTTACAATGAGCAGTTCTTC,CASGSGLAVYNEQFF
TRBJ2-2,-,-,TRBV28,TGTGCCAGCGTCGCGGGGGAGCTGTTTTTT,CASVAGELFF
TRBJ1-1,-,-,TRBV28,TGTGCCAGCAGTCGACTCAGGGCAGCTTTCTTT,CASSRLRAAFF
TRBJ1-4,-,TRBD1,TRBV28,TGTGCCAGCAGTAAGGGACAGGGGTTTACAGAACTGTTTTTT,CASSKGQGFTELFF
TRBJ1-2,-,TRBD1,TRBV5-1,TGCGCCAGCAGCCCGGGGACAGCTACCTATGGCTACACCTTC,CASSPGTATYGYTF
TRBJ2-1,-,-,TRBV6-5,TGTGCCAGCACTCTGGGCGGACAGTCCTACAATGAGCAGTTCTTC,CASTLGGQSYNEQFF
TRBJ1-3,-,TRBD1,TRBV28,TGTGCCAGCAGCCCCGGGACAGGGGGGAGTCTGGCTGGAAACACCATATATTTT,CASSPGTGGSLAGNTIYF
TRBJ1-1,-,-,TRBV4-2,TGTGCCAGCAGCCAACAACAGGGGAACACTGAAGCTTTCTTT,CASSQQQGNTEAFF
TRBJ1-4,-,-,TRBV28,TGTGCCAGCAGTTTATGGACTGCCATTAATGAAAAACTGTTTTTT,CASSLWTAINEKLFF
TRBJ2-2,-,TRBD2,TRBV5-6,TGTGCCAGCAGCTTGTGGGCTAGCGGGTTATACACCGGGGAGCTGTTTTTT,CASSLWASGLYTGELFF
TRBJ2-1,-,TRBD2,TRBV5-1,TGCGCCAGCCGCCCCGGCCTAGCGGGAGTCCTGAACAATGAGCAGTTCTTC,CASRPGLAGVLNNEQFF
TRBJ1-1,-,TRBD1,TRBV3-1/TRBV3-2,TGTGCCAGCTCGCGGACAGGGAACACTGAAGCTTTCTTT,CASSRTGNTEAFF
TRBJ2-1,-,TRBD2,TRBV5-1,TGCGCCAGCAGCCCTAGCGGGAGCTCCTACAATGAGCAGTTCTTC,CASSPSGSSYNEQFF
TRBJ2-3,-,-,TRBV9,TGTGCCAGCAGCGTACGCTTCACAGATACGCAGTATTTT,CASSVRFTDTQYF
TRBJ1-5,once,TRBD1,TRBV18,TGTGCCAGCTCACCCGGGACAGGGTATAATCAGCCCCAGCATTTT,CASSPGTGYNQPQHF
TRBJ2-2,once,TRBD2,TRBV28,TGTGCCAGCAGCCTCGGACTAGCGGGAGGAGGCACCGGGGAGCTGTTTTTT,CASSLGLAGGGTGELFF
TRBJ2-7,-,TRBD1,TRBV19,TGTGCCAGTAGTGGTCGACAGGGGAGCTCCTACGAGCAGTACTTC,CASSGRQGSSYEQYF
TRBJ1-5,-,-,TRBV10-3,TGTGCCATCAGTGAGGGCAGAGTAAATCAGCCCCAGCATTTT,CAISEGRVNQPQHF
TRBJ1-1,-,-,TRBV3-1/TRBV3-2,TGTGCCAGCAGCCAGAGGGGGGAGAACACTGAAGCTTTCTTT,CASSQRGENTEAFF
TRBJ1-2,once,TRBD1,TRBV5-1,TGCGCCAGCAGCCATCAACAGGGGGCTCCCTATGGCTACACCTTC,CASSHQQGAPYGYTF
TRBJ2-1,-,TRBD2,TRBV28,TGTGCCAGCAGTTGGGGACTAGCGGACACCTCCTACAATGAGCAGTTCTTC,CASSWGLADTSYNEQFF